This is a list of T cell receptor beta chains from one sample in a study of shared clonotypes between healthy human individuals. Clones were read by immunoSEQ multiplex PCR, and TCRdb kept only the in-frame ones, dropping some. This table holds roughly 500,000 clones, 75% to 85% found once. Sequenced input: PBMCs. The source of these receptors is a woman aged 40 to 50 in good health. Some clones in this sample may be carry-over from other donors' samples. The CDR3 runs from the conserved cysteine through the conserved F or W.

TRBV7-2	CASSLRQGAETQYF
TRBV7-9	CASSLGGGAETQYF
TRBV11-3	CASSQAGGPTDTQYF
TRBV4-3	CASSQEAQPFDEQYF
TRBV7-8	CASSFRGTQYF
TRBV27	CASSSGLTRTGGHRPGNTIYF
TRBV2	CARSGTSSYNEQFF
TRBV7-9	CASSLGQSYGYTF
TRBV7-8	CASSLDRNNEQFF
TRBV29-1	CSVEGEQGGHTDTQYF
TRBV11-2	CASSLALGQYIYF
TRBV28	CASLGAAGGLSGNTIYF
TRBV28	CAVRDRGTPGANVLTF
TRBV2	CASTWGGNQPQHF
TRBV27	CASSFRHRTEAFF
TRBV7-2	CASSLAGTVNTEAFF
TRBV11-2	CASSLAGPYEQYF
TRBV4-1	CASSQGSRLANFNEQFF
TRBV5-1	CASSLGQGSPYEQYF
TRBV28	CPFKGRVYEQYF
TRBV28	CASSLLSGANVLTF
TRBV2	CASQRDYPRDTQYF
TRBV12-5	CASGPGLAGDTQYF
TRBV11-2	CASSFTGGYTGELFF
TRBV11-2	CASSFLVGGWTEAFF
TRBV14	CASSLPGQTDEQYF
TRBV19	CASSPDSTDTQYF
TRBV7-9	CASSVWGTEAFF